These 24 T cell receptor beta chains came from one sample sequenced in a study of shared clonotypes between healthy human individuals (dated by TCRdb to 2020 to 2022). Libraries were prepared through the immunoSEQ multiplex PCR assay. What TCRdb holds here is the immuneACCESS table cut down to in-frame rearrangements. Part of the clones is not present; checked against another copy, under half of the missing clones reflect an unresolved V gene, and the others are unexplained. The sample has about 660,000 clones on record, around 74% of them singletons. The ten most abundant clones make up 1.5% to 2% of the sample. Specimen: memory CD4+ T cells sorted from blood. What the cell subset or site label conveys for this sample: CD45RA-negative fraction. The source is a woman aged 25 to 39 in good health.

This clone was found many times. The V and J genes are TRBV18 and TRBJ2-7; no clear D. This CDR3 comprises 12 residues. Germline V lookup: CDR1 KGHSH, CDR2 LQKENI. The germline V and J ends were trimmed by 2 bases and 3 bases, with 5 bases remaining between them. CDR3 nucleotide sequence: TGTGCCAGCTCACCAAACTTCTACGAGCAGTACTTC. As protein: CASSPNFYEQYF.

The rearrangement joins TRBV2 to TRBJ2-4; D is undetermined. CDR1 is SNHLY and CDR2 is FYNNEI in the germline V gene. The length of the CDR3 is 13 residues. V lost 10 bases, J lost 1 base, and 11 bases lay in between. The chain's CDR3 is CATSLEAKNIQYF. The DNA for the CDR3 is TGTGCCACTTCACTCGAGGCCAAAAACATTCAGTACTTC.

CDR3 loop: CAISERDRGNTIYF. CDR3 nucleotides: TGTGCCATCAGTGAGCGGGACAGAGGAAACACCATATATTTT. The chain has TRBV10-3 and TRBJ1-3; TRBD1 matches at 7 bases. V was clipped by 2 bases and J by 4 bases; unmatched bases: 2. This CDR3 has 14 residues. The germline gives CDR1 ENHRY, CDR2 SYGVKD.

The V gene is TRBV30, the J gene TRBJ1-2; 8 bases match TRBD1. There are 12 residues in the CDR3. Trimming took 5 bases from V and 8 from J; bases not matched to a gene: 7. The germline V gene has CDR1 GTSNPN and CDR2 SVGIG (reference sequence). The CDR3, as DNA: TGTGCCTGGGAAAGGACAGGGCTCGGCTACACCTTC. This translates into CAWERTGLGYTF. Filled out from reference TRBV30 and TRBJ1-2, the complete variable domain reads SQTIHQWPATLVQPVGSPLSLECTVEGTSNPNLYWYRQAAGRGLQLLFYSVGIGQISSEVPQNLSASRPQDRQFILSSKKLLLSDSGFYLCAWERTGLGYTFGSGTRLTVV.

Only a few counts were recorded for this clone. The CDR3 loop reads CASSPTSFGGDEQFF. CDR3 coding DNA: TGTGCCAGCAGCCCCACTAGCTTTGGAGGGGATGAGCAGTTCTTC. This chain connects TRBV7-7 to TRBJ2-1; tentative D call: TRBD2 (6 bases). Germline assignment: CDR1 SSHAT and CDR2 FNYEAQ (reference sequence). This CDR3 has 15 amino acids. The V end lost 5 bases, the J end lost 8 bases, and 19 bases lay between the germline ends. The full variable domain, in which reference TRBV7-7 and TRBJ2-1 provide the parts outside the CDR3, is GAGVSQSPRYKVTKRGQDVTLRCDPISSHATLYWYQQALGQGPEFLTYFNYEAQPDKSGLPSDRFSAERPEGSISTLTIQRTEQRDSAMYRCASSPTSFGGDEQFFGPGTRLTVL.

The chain uses TRBV2 and TRBJ1-5; D gene uncertain. CDR1 and CDR2 from the germline V gene are SNHLY and FYNNEI. Trimming removed 2 bases from V and 8 bases from J, with 13 bases in between. The CDR3 extends over 14 amino acids. The CDR3 DNA reads TGTGCCAGCAGTGAAATCGCAGGCGTTGAGCCCCAGCATTTT. This translates into CASSEIAGVEPQHF. The entire variable domain, with the rest obtained from reference TRBV2 and TRBJ1-5, is as follows: EPEVTQTPSHQVTQMGQEVILRCVPISNHLYFYWYRQILGQKVEFLVSFYNNEISEKSEIFDDQFSVERPDGSNFTLKIRSTKLEDSAMYFCASSEIAGVEPQHFGDGTRLSIL.

The rearrangement uses TRBV18 and TRBJ1-3; 8 nucleotides agree with TRBD1. The ends lost 6 bases at V and 2 bases at J; junction bases unmatched: 6. Germline values: CDR1 KGHSH, CDR2 LQKENI. CDR3 length equals 15 residues. CDR3 sequence reads: CASSPTQGAGNTIYF. In nucleotides, the CDR3 is TGTGCCAGCTCGCCTACACAGGGGGCTGGAAACACCATATATTTT.

The rearrangement links TRBV29-1 to TRBJ2-1; a possible D gene is TRBD2 (5 bases). CDR3 length: 15 amino acids. Germline V gene sequence: CDR1 SQVTM, CDR2 ANQGSEA. V was clipped by 1 base and J by 7 bases, with 17 bases between them. CDR3 bases: TGCAGCGTTGAAGGCGGACGGGTACGGGGAAATGAGCAGTTCTTC. Encoded protein: CSVEGGRVRGNEQFF.

The V gene is TRBV5-8, the J gene TRBJ1-1, with a tentative D call TRBD1 (5 bases). Germline values: CDR1 SGHTS, CDR2 YDEGEE. The CDR3 is 16 amino acids. V was shortened by 3 bases and J by 1 base, with 16 bases between the two germline ends. The CDR3 loop reads CASSSLGDSKNTEAFF. In DNA, the CDR3 is TGTGCCAGCAGCTCCCTAGGTGACAGCAAGAACACTGAAGCTTTCTTT.

The CDR3 spells CASSFGIGTQYF. DNA of the CDR3: TGTGCCAGCAGCTTCGGAATAGGGACCCAGTACTTC. This rearrangement joins TRBV7-4 to TRBJ2-5, with D hard to call. The germline V gene has CDR1 SGHVT and CDR2 SQSDAQ. Trimming shortened V by 3 bases and J by 7 bases, and 9 bases separated the two germline ends. CDR3 length: 12 residues.

The gene calls are TRBV5-1 and TRBJ2-1; tentatively, D is TRBD1 or TRBD2 (5 bases each). The V gene lost 0 bases and the J gene lost 2 bases, with 9 bases spanning the gap. This CDR3 is 15 amino acids long. Germline V gene lookup returns CDR1 SGHRS and CDR2 YFSETQ. CDR3 sequence reads: CASSLDLGAYNEQFF. The CDR3 nucleotides read TGCGCCAGCAGCTTGGACCTGGGGGCCTACAATGAGCAGTTCTTC.

CDR3 sequence (DNA): TGTGCCAGCACCGTAAACAGGAACACTGAAGCTTTCTTT. It specifies CASTVNRNTEAFF. The chain is built from TRBV6-5 and TRBJ1-1; D remains unclear. The germline CDR1 and CDR2 sequences are MNHEY and SVGAGI. The CDR3 runs 13 residues. The germline V and J ends were trimmed by 7 bases and 1 base, with 10 bases remaining between them.

The rearrangement links TRBV28 to TRBJ2-1; a weak D match, TRBD2 (6 bases). V shed 9 bases and J shed 13 bases, with 19 bases lying between them. Germline assignment: CDR1 MDHEN and CDR2 SYDVKM. The CDR3 contains 12 residues. This CDR3 reads CASRPGPGGQFF. CDR3 DNA: TGTGCCAGTAGGCCGGGGCCCGGGGGACAGTTCTTC. The full variable domain, with the rest looked up from reference TRBV28 and TRBJ2-1, is DVKVTQSSRYLVKRTGEKVFLECVQDMDHENMFWYRQDPGLGLRLIYFSYDVKMKEKGDIPEGYSVSREKKERFSLILESASTNQTSMYLCASRPGPGGQFFGPGTRLTVL.

The chain combines TRBV19 with TRBJ2-7; D is tentatively TRBD1 or TRBD2 (5 bases each). Trimming took off 4 bases at V and 0 bases at J, with 13 bases between the two ends. From germline, CDR1 is LNHDA and CDR2 SQIVND (reference sequence). The CDR3 spans 15 residues. The CDR3 is CASSTTGTSSYEQYF. CDR3 coding DNA: TGTGCCAGTAGTACTACCGGGACCTCCTCCTACGAGCAGTACTTC.

This clone was seen many times. The same CDR3 is also encoded by other DNA sequences in this sample. The V call is TRBV6-1, the J call TRBJ1-5, with a tentative D call TRBD1 (6 bases). Germline values: CDR1 MNHNS, CDR2 SASEGT. This CDR3 spans 15 amino acids. Trimming removed 3 bases from V and 1 base from J, with 10 bases in between. Here the CDR3 reads CASSDNRASNQPQHF. The CDR3 DNA is TGTGCCAGCAGTGACAACAGGGCAAGCAATCAGCCCCAGCATTTT.

The chain recombines TRBV19 with TRBJ2-2, with 11 nucleotides matching TRBD2. V lost 11 bases to trimming and J lost 6 bases; unmatched junction nucleotides: 11. There are 15 residues in the CDR3. Per the germline V gene, CDR1 is LNHDA and CDR2 is SQIVND (reference sequence). The CDR3 here is CASQGGTSGAGELFF. As DNA, the CDR3 is TGTGCCTCCCAAGGAGGGACTAGCGGCGCCGGGGAGCTGTTTTTT.

This rearrangement joins TRBV28 to TRBJ2-1; 14 bases are a match to TRBD2. V lost 7 bases and J lost 8; bases outside the gene matches: 7. This CDR3 has 15 residues. The germline CDR1 and CDR2 sequences are MDHEN and SYDVKM. The CDR3: CASTGLAGVVDEQFF. Written as DNA, the CDR3 is TGTGCCAGCACGGGACTAGCGGGAGTAGTGGATGAGCAGTTCTTC.

Remarks on this clone: This sample includes further DNA sequences coding for the same CDR3. This chain links TRBV19 with TRBJ2-6, with D maybe TRBD2 (5 bases). This CDR3 is built from 15 residues. V was pared by 1 base and J by 1 base, with 5 bases between. CDR1 and CDR2 (germline): LNHDA, SQIVND (reference sequence). CDR3 DNA sequence: TGTGCCAGTAGTATAGGAGGGTCTGGGGCCAACGTCCTGACTTTC. Translation: CASSIGGSGANVLTF.

In regard to this clone: This sample also contains other DNA sequences that code for the same CDR3. The chain carries TRBV19 and TRBJ2-5, with D perhaps TRBD2 (5 bases). This CDR3 is built from 13 residues. Germline values: CDR1 LNHDA, CDR2 SQIVND (reference sequence). V dropped 4 bases and J dropped 2 bases, with 8 bases sitting between them. The DNA for the CDR3 is TGTGCCAGTAGTACCGGGATTCAAGAGACCCAGTACTTC. Its protein is CASSTGIQETQYF.

CDR3 DNA sequence: TGTGCCAGCCTGGGTAGAAACTATGGCTACACCTTC. It specifies CASLGRNYGYTF. The rearrangement links TRBV19 to TRBJ1-2; unclear D gene. Trimming took 9 bases from V and 2 from J, leaving 10 bases between them. Germline values: CDR1 LNHDA, CDR2 SQIVND (reference sequence). The CDR3 is 12 amino acids.

This clone was picked up a small number of times. The chain recombines TRBV30 with TRBJ1-4, with D perhaps TRBD1 (5 bases). The ends were cut back, 0 bases at V and 8 bases at J, with 16 bases in the middle. The germline gives CDR1 GTSNPN, CDR2 SVGIG (reference sequence). The CDR3 loop spans 15 amino acids. This CDR3 is CAWSVKGQGGEKLFF. CDR3 sequence (DNA): TGTGCCTGGAGTGTAAAGGGGCAGGGTGGAGAAAAACTGTTTTTT.

The J gene is TRBJ1-1, the V gene TRBV10-3, with unresolved D. V was trimmed by 5 bases and J by 1 base, leaving 11 bases between them. CDR1 is ENHRY, CDR2 SYGVKD, per germline. CDR3 length equals 14 residues. The CDR3 DNA reads as TGTGCCATCAGTCCACACACAGAGAACACTGAAGCTTTCTTT. This translates into CAISPHTENTEAFF.

DNA of the CDR3: TGCAGCGTTGGGGGGGGTAGTCATGGCTACACCTTC. Encoded protein: CSVGGGSHGYTF. This chain uses TRBV29-1 with TRBJ1-2; D possibly corresponds to TRBD1 (5 bases). Germline lookup yields CDR1 SQVTM and CDR2 ANQGSEA. The CDR3 is 12 amino acids. V was trimmed by 4 bases and J by 6 bases, leaving 12 bases between them.

V and J are TRBV4-1 and TRBJ2-3; D may be TRBD1 (7 bases). The germline V gene has CDR1 MGHRA and CDR2 YSYEKL. This CDR3 is 16 amino acids long. V was trimmed by 2 bases and J by 1 base, leaving 13 bases between them. The CDR3 sequence: CASSQLDREGTDTQYF. CDR3 in DNA: TGCGCCAGCAGCCAATTAGACAGGGAGGGCACAGATACGCAGTATTTT.